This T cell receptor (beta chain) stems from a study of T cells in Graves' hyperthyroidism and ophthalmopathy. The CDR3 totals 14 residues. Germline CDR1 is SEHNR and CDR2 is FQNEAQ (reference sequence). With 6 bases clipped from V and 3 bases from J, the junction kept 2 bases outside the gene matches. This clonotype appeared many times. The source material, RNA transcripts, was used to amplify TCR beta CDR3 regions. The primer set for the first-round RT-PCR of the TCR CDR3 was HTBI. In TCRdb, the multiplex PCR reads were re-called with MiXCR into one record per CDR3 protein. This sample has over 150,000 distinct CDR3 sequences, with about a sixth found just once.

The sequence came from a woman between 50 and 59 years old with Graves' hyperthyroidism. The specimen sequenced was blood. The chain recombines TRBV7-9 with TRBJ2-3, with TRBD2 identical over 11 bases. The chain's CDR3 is CASRTSGMTDTQYF. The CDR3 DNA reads TGTGCCAGCAGGACTAGCGGGATGACAGATACGCAGTATTTT. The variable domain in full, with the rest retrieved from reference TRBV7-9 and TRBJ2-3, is DTGVSQNPRHKITKRGQNVTFRCDPISEHNRLYWYRQTLGQGPEFLTYFQNEAQLEKSRLLSDRFSAERPKGSFSTLEIQRTEQGDSAMYLCASRTSGMTDTQYFGPGTRLTVL.